Each of the 29 T cell receptor beta chains below was sequenced from the same sample in a study of cytomegalovirus exposure and HLA in healthy donors. The PCR contained 60 Vbeta and 13 Jbeta primers. The table came from immunoSEQ multiplex PCR; TCRdb's copy has only in-frame clones and leaves some out. Among under 150,000 clones, 65% to 90% were seen once, and the ten largest hold about 2.5%. Sequenced input: PBMCs. The receptors here all came from a man aged 45 to 65 in good health and CMV-seronegative.

The chain couples TRBV2 to TRBJ2-1; maybe TRBD1 (5 bases). Germline CDR1 is SNHLY and CDR2 is FYNNEI. The CDR3 length is 14 residues. Trimming stripped 4 bases from V and 4 bases from J, with 11 bases between. The CDR3 protein is CASSGQGSYNEQFF. The CDR3 nucleotides read TGTGCCAGCAGTGGGCAGGGTTCGTACAATGAGCAGTTCTTC.

J is TRBJ1-3 and V is TRBV6-4; D perhaps matches TRBD1 (6 bases). The ends were cut back, 6 bases at V and 4 bases at J, with 19 bases in the middle. Germline CDR1 is MRHNA and CDR2 is SNTAGT. CDR3 length: 16 amino acids. DNA of the CDR3: TGTGCCAGCAGGGACCAGGGGCCGGGCGTCGGAAACACCATATATTTT. This codes for CASRDQGPGVGNTIYF.

The V gene is TRBV7-9, the J gene TRBJ2-2; perhaps TRBD1 as D (7 bases). V was pared by 4 bases and J by 5 bases, with 11 bases between. The CDR3 contains 14 residues. CDR1 is SEHNR and CDR2 is FQNEAQ in the germline V gene (reference sequence). CDR3 nucleotides: TGTGCCAGCAGCTGGCAGGGGGGAACCGGGGAGCTGTTTTTT. Translating it yields CASSWQGGTGELFF.

The chain joins TRBV6-1 to TRBJ1-3, with 7 bases fitting TRBD1. The germline gives CDR1 MNHNS, CDR2 SASEGT. CDR3 length: 14 residues. V lost 2 bases and J lost 7; bases outside the gene matches: 5. The CDR3 spells CASSENRGYNTIYF. CDR3 DNA sequence: TGTGCCAGCAGTGAAAACAGGGGTTATAACACCATATATTTT.

CDR3 amino acids: CASSLVTGYNEQFF. The CDR3, as DNA: TGCGCCAGCAGCTTGGTAACAGGTTACAATGAGCAGTTCTTC. The J gene is TRBJ2-1, the V gene TRBV5-1; D perhaps matches TRBD1 (5 bases). The germline V gene encodes CDR1 SGHRS and CDR2 YFSETQ. V shed 0 bases and J shed 4 bases, with 8 bases lying between them. CDR3 length: 14 residues. Based on the CDR3 plus reference TRBV5-1 and TRBJ2-1, the full variable domain is KAGVTQTPRYLIKTRGQQVTLSCSPISGHRSVSWYQQTPGQGLQFLFEYFSETQRNKGNFPGRFSGRQFSNSRSEMNVSTLELGDSALYLCASSLVTGYNEQFFGPGTRLTVL.

This sequence joins TRBV4-2 and TRBJ2-2, with TRBD1 identical over 7 bases. Germline V gene sequence: CDR1 LGHNA, CDR2 YNFKEQ. This CDR3 has 17 amino acids. Germline trimming cut 0 bases from V and 3 bases from J; bases unmatched to any gene: 7. As DNA, the CDR3 is TGTGCCAGCAGCCAAGATTATGGTCAGGGGGACACCGGGGAGCTGTTTTTT. It specifies CASSQDYGQGDTGELFF.

This clone was picked up one time. The rearrangement joins TRBV6-4 to TRBJ1-1; 7 positions match TRBD1. J lost 5 bases, V lost 5 bases, and 5 bases had no gene match. The CDR3 length is 13 residues. Germline CDR1 reads MRHNA; CDR2 reads SNTAGT. This CDR3 reads CASSMDRQTEAFF. Written as DNA, the CDR3 is TGTGCCAGCAGTATGGACAGGCAGACTGAAGCTTTCTTT.

To note about this clone: Sequence at one end of the junction differs from germline and may be a read error. The J gene is TRBJ2-5, the V gene TRBV7-7; TRBD2 might be the D (5 bases). CDR3 length: 14 residues. The germline gives CDR1 SSHAT, CDR2 FNYEAQ (reference sequence). The CDR3 is CASSFLGRRETQYF. CDR3 nucleotide sequence: TGTGCTAGCAGCTTTCTCGGCAGGAGGGAGACCCAGTACTTC.

J is TRBJ1-2 and V is TRBV5-1; D is unresolved. CDR3 length: 14 amino acids. Germline lookup yields CDR1 SGHRS and CDR2 YFSETQ. Trimming took 4 bases from V and 4 from J, leaving 14 bases between them. CDR3 residues: CASSELTGSYGYTF. DNA of the CDR3: TGCGCCAGCAGCGAGTTGACGGGGAGCTATGGCTACACCTTC.

V is TRBV10-1 and J is TRBJ2-3, with a tentative D call TRBD2 (6 bases). The V gene's germline CDR1 is WNHNN and CDR2 SYGVQD (reference sequence). This CDR3 is 12 amino acids long. V was cut by 8 bases and J by 4 bases, with 10 bases left in between. CDR3 sequence (DNA): TGCGCCAGCGGAGGGGCTCCAGATACGCAGTATTTT. Translating gives CASGGAPDTQYF.

J is TRBJ1-1 and V is TRBV4-3; D gene unclear. Germline V CDR1 and CDR2: LGHNA, YSLEER. Trimming took off 4 bases at V and 8 bases at J, with 14 bases between the two ends. CDR3 length: 13 amino acids. The CDR3 region has the DNA TGCGCCAGCAGCCCCCTACTGGGAGGAGAAGCTTTCTTT. Translated, it gives CASSPLLGGEAFF.

V is TRBV30 and J is TRBJ1-6, with D perhaps TRBD1 (6 bases). The CDR3 is 14 amino acids. Per germline, CDR1 GTSNPN and CDR2 SVGIG (reference sequence). V was clipped by 5 bases and J by 4 bases, with 12 bases between them. The DNA of the CDR3 is TGTGCCTGGGAGCAAAGGGGGTATAATTCACCCCTCCACTTT. It translates to CAWEQRGYNSPLHF.

V usage is TRBV6-1 and J usage is TRBJ2-3, with D perhaps TRBD1 (6 bases). Germline V gene data show CDR1 as MNHNS and CDR2 as SASEGT. With 6 bases removed from V and 2 bases from J, the gap between germline ends came to 12 bases. The CDR3 spans 14 residues. The CDR3 DNA is TGTGCCAGCAGACCCGGACAGCTCACAGATACGCAGTATTTT. Amino acids: CASRPGQLTDTQYF.

This clone has a single count. The J gene is TRBJ1-2, the V gene TRBV9; TRBD1 agrees at 8 bases. With 4 bases clipped from V and 8 bases from J, the junction kept 10 bases outside the gene matches. CDR1 is SGDLS, CDR2 YYNGEE, per germline. The CDR3 is 14 amino acids. The CDR3 loop reads CASSYTPGGRGYTF. CDR3 nucleotides: TGTGCCAGCAGCTATACCCCAGGGGGCCGGGGCTACACCTTC.

The J gene is TRBJ1-1, the V gene TRBV11-1; a possible D gene is TRBD1 (6 bases). Germline CDR1 is SGHAT and CDR2 is FQDESV (reference sequence). Trimming left V 2 bases short and J 3 bases short, with 16 bases between. The CDR3 totals 16 residues. The CDR3 is CASSLIGKWGHTEAFF. DNA for the CDR3: TGTGCCAGCAGCTTAATCGGAAAGTGGGGGCACACTGAAGCTTTCTTT.

The J gene is TRBJ2-1, the V gene TRBV7-9, with 11 bases that match TRBD1. This CDR3 contains 17 residues. From germline, CDR1 is SEHNR and CDR2 FQNEAQ (reference sequence). V was clipped by 5 bases and J by 5 bases; unmatched bases: 11. The CDR3 protein is CASSPRIRDRGNNEQFF. The CDR3, as DNA: TGTGCCAGCAGCCCCCGCATCCGGGACAGGGGGAACAATGAGCAGTTCTTC.

In this sample, this clone turned up a few times. The chain uses TRBV4-1 and TRBJ1-1; a weak D match, TRBD1 (5 bases). The CDR3 contains 17 residues. V was clipped by 0 bases and J by 0 bases, with 14 bases between them. Per germline, CDR1 MGHRA and CDR2 YSYEKL. Here the CDR3 DNA reads TGCGCCAGCAGCCAAGATGGCAGGGCTAGTATGAACACTGAAGCTTTCTTT. Amino acids: CASSQDGRASMNTEAFF.

The chain joins TRBV5-1 to TRBJ1-1; 7 bases fit TRBD1. V lost 6 bases, J lost 0 bases, and 5 bases stayed unmatched. Germline assignment: CDR1 SGHRS and CDR2 YFSETQ. CDR3 length equals 14 residues. The CDR3 region is CASNPTGMNTEAFF. The CDR3 nucleotides read TGCGCCAGCAACCCGACAGGGATGAACACTGAAGCTTTCTTT.

Notes on this clone: An end of the junction differs from the germline gene, which may be a read error. CDR3 sequence: CATKVRGGETGGLF. Here the CDR3 DNA reads TGTGCCACAAAAGTACGGGGGGGAGAGACAGGAGGTCTCTTT. This chain uses TRBV19 with TRBJ1-1, with D perhaps TRBD1 (6 bases). This CDR3 is built from 14 residues. The germline V gene has CDR1 LNHDA and CDR2 SQIVND (reference sequence).

This sequence joins TRBV2 and TRBJ1-2; 9 bases are a match to TRBD1. V dropped 6 bases and J dropped 6; count of bases not matched to a gene: 8. The length of the CDR3 is 14 residues. Germline CDR1 is SNHLY and CDR2 is FYNNEI. The CDR3 nucleotides read TGTGCCAGCAGAAACAGGGGGCTATGGAATGGCTACACCTTC. It is translated as CASRNRGLWNGYTF.

There are a few counts of this clone. The CDR3 nucleotides read TGTGCCAGCAGCTTAGACAGGGGGTGGGGAATGAACACTGAAGCTTTCTTT. Amino acids: CASSLDRGWGMNTEAFF. The chain couples TRBV13 to TRBJ1-1; 8 bases match TRBD1. V shed 1 base and J 0 bases; nucleotides not matched to a gene: 7. CDR3 length equals 17 residues. The germline gives CDR1 PRHDT, CDR2 FYEKMQ (reference sequence).

In this sample, this clone turned up once. The rearrangement joins TRBV5-1 to TRBJ1-1; tentatively, D is TRBD1 (5 bases). V gave up 4 bases and J gave up 4 bases, with 11 bases separating them. This CDR3 region has 13 residues. From germline, CDR1 is SGHRS and CDR2 YFSETQ. CDR3 sequence reads: CASSPTVATEAFF. The CDR3 DNA reads TGCGCCAGCAGCCCGACAGTGGCCACTGAAGCTTTCTTT.

This chain connects TRBV18 to TRBJ1-4; D call uncertain. Trimming took off 0 bases at V and 4 bases at J, with 12 bases between the two ends. Looked up from germline, CDR1 is KGHSH and CDR2 is LQKENI. The CDR3 consists of 16 residues. The CDR3 reads CASSPPRAAHNEKLFF. The CDR3 nucleotides are TGTGCCAGCTCACCACCGCGGGCAGCTCATAATGAAAAACTGTTTTTT.

The chain carries TRBV28 and TRBJ2-5; possibly TRBD1 for D (5 bases). The length of the CDR3 is 18 residues. Per germline, CDR1 MDHEN and CDR2 SYDVKM. V was clipped by 1 base and J by 3 bases, with 21 bases between them. CDR3 DNA: TGTGCCAGCAGTTTATTTCTATTCAGACAGCCCCGTGAAGAGACCCAGTACTTC. This gives the protein CASSLFLFRQPREETQYF.

This clone was counted a single time. The rearrangement joins TRBV9 to TRBJ1-5; 8 bases are a match to TRBD1. There are 15 residues in the CDR3. Per germline, CDR1 SGDLS and CDR2 YYNGEE. After removal of 3 bases from V and 4 bases from J, the junction contained 6 bases not matched to a gene. This chain's CDR3 is CASSADGQGNQPQHF. CDR3 nucleotides: TGTGCCAGCAGCGCCGACGGACAGGGTAATCAGCCCCAGCATTTT.

The V gene is TRBV19, the J gene TRBJ1-2; D uncertain. The CDR3 length is 14 residues. Per germline, CDR1 LNHDA and CDR2 SQIVND (reference sequence). Trimming pared 6 bases from V and 3 bases from J, leaving 14 bases between. The CDR3 DNA reads as TGTGCCAGTAGGTCGGGTGGAATAGACTATGGCTACACCTTC. Encoded protein: CASRSGGIDYGYTF.

The gene calls are TRBV5-1 and TRBJ2-2, with D unresolved. The V gene's germline CDR1 is SGHRS and CDR2 YFSETQ. The CDR3 spans 13 residues. V lost 4 bases and J lost 5, with 9 bases in between. CDR3 in amino acids: CASSPSHTGELFF. CDR3 bases: TGCGCCAGCAGCCCGAGTCATACCGGGGAGCTGTTTTTT.

The V gene is TRBV6-5, the J gene TRBJ2-1; 8 positions agree with TRBD2. V shed 6 bases, J shed 6 bases, and the junction held 10 bases outside the gene matches. The CDR3 runs to 15 residues. Germline CDR1 is MNHEY and CDR2 is SVGAGI. The CDR3 spells CASSGPGGRGNEQFF. The CDR3 region has the DNA TGTGCCAGCAGCGGACCGGGGGGGCGTGGCAATGAGCAGTTCTTC.

Regarding this clone: The germline gene is not matched at one end of the junction; a read error may be the cause. This chain uses TRBV7-9 with TRBJ1-5; D not certain. Germline CDR1 reads SEHNR; CDR2 reads FQNEAQ (reference sequence). The CDR3 is 12 amino acids. DNA of the CDR3: TGTTCCAGCAGCCGGGAGGATCAGCCCCAGCATTTT. Its translation is CSSSREDQPQHF.